The 9 T cell receptor beta chains below were found in one sample sequenced in a study of cytomegalovirus exposure and HLA in healthy donors. Researchers ran the PCR with 60 Vbeta and 13 Jbeta primers. Measured with immunoSEQ multiplex PCR; TCRdb has only the in-frame clones, and not every one. Counted here are under 200,000 clones, roughly 80% occurring once; the ten biggest clones make up 1.5% to 2%. Sequencing was done on a sample of PBMCs. The receptors derive from a human donor in good health.

V and J are TRBV4-1 and TRBJ2-3; 9 positions match TRBD2. CDR1 and CDR2 from the germline V gene are MGHRA and YSYEKL. The CDR3 sequence is 16 residues long. J lost 2 bases, V lost 2 bases, and 5 bases had no gene match. The CDR3 DNA reads as TGCGCCAGCAGCCAATTGCTAGCGGGGCCCACAGATACGCAGTATTTT. This codes for CASSQLLAGPTDTQYF.

This clone occurred once. J is TRBJ2-6 and V is TRBV27; 7 bases line up with TRBD2. CDR3 length: 14 residues. Germline V gene data show CDR1 as MNHEY and CDR2 as SMNVEV (reference sequence). V shed 6 bases, J shed 2 bases, and the junction held 1 base outside the gene matches. The CDR3 DNA reads TGTGCCAGCAGACGGGGGGCTGGGGCCAACGTCCTGACTTTC. Translation gives CASRRGAGANVLTF.

The rearrangement joins TRBV5-1 to TRBJ2-2; a possible D gene is TRBD2 (6 bases). V shed 1 base and J shed 5 bases, with 12 bases lying between them. Germline V lookup: CDR1 SGHRS, CDR2 YFSETQ. There are 15 residues in the CDR3. The CDR3 sequence is CASSLTIGRTGELFF. Written as DNA, the CDR3 is TGCGCCAGCAGCTTGACCATAGGGAGGACCGGGGAGCTGTTTTTT. Full variable domain (missing parts from reference TRBV5-1 and TRBJ2-2): KAGVTQTPRYLIKTRGQQVTLSCSPISGHRSVSWYQQTPGQGLQFLFEYFSETQRNKGNFPGRFSGRQFSNSRSEMNVSTLELGDSALYLCASSLTIGRTGELFFGEGSRLTVL.

This clone was counted only a few times. V is TRBV6-5 and J is TRBJ1-6; no definite D call. Trimming took 3 bases from V and 10 from J, leaving 10 bases between them. CDR3 length equals 13 residues. Germline V CDR1 and CDR2: MNHEY, SVGAGI. In DNA, the CDR3 is TGTGCCAGCAGTTATGGGTTGGGCTCACCCCTCCACTTT. This translates into CASSYGLGSPLHF.

This clone was detected only a few times. The genes are TRBV29-1 and TRBJ1-2, with 7 positions matching TRBD1. Trimming at V came to 7 bases and at J to 3 bases, leaving 8 bases not matched to a gene. The germline V gene has CDR1 SQVTM and CDR2 ANQGSEA. The CDR3 is 13 amino acids. CDR3 coding DNA: TGCAGCGCTTACTCGGACAGGTACTATGGCTACACCTTC. Translating gives CSAYSDRYYGYTF.

This clone was found a few times. The CDR3 here is CASSQGYTETQYF. The CDR3 DNA reads TGCGCCAGCAGCCAAGGTTACACGGAGACCCAGTACTTC. The genes are TRBV4-3 and TRBJ2-4; D unresolved. The end of the DNA is better explained by TRBJ2-5, so the J call may be wrong. Germline V CDR1 and CDR2: LGHNA, YSLEER. The CDR3 length is 13 residues.

The chain joins TRBV6-6 to TRBJ1-2; the match to TRBD1 covers 8 bases. The V and J ends lost 2 bases and 4 bases, in that order; junction bases with no gene match: 6. Germline V gene sequence: CDR1 MNHNY, CDR2 SVGAGI (reference sequence). The CDR3 runs 15 residues. CDR3 region: CASSYDRGEVYGYTF. DNA for the CDR3: TGTGCCAGCAGTTACGACAGGGGTGAGGTCTATGGCTACACCTTC.

This chain connects TRBV7-8 to TRBJ2-7; D unclear. V was shortened by 5 bases and J by 2 bases, with 7 bases between the two germline ends. The CDR3 runs 12 residues. CDR1 is SGHVS, CDR2 FQNEAQ, per germline. The CDR3 here is CASSPGPYEQYF. The CDR3 DNA is TGTGCCAGCAGCCCAGGCCCCTACGAGCAGTACTTC.

The genes are TRBV10-3 and TRBJ1-2, with TRBD1 as a possible D gene (5 bases). The V gene's germline CDR1 is ENHRY and CDR2 SYGVKD. The CDR3 length is 12 residues. The CDR3 is CAGGGDNYGYTF. As DNA, the CDR3 is TGTGCTGGGGGGGGAGATAACTATGGCTACACCTTC.